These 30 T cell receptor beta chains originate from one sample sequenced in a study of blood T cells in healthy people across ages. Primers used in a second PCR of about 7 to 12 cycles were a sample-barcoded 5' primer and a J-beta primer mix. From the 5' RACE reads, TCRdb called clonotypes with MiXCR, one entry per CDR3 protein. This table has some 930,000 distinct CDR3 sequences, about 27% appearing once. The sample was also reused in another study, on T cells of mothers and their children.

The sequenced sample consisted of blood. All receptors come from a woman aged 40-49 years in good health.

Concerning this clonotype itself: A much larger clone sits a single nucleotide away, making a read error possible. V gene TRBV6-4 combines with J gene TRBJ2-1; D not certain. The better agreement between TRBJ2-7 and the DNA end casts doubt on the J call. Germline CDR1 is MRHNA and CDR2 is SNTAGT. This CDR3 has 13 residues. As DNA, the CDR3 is TGTGCCAGCAGGGAGACATCCTACAATGAGCAGTACTTC. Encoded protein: CASRETSYNEQYF.

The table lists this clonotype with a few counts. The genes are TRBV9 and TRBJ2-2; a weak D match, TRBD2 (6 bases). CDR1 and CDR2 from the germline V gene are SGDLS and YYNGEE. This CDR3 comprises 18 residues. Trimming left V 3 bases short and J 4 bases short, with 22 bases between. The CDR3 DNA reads TGTGCCAGCAGCGGGAGGGAAACGCTAGCCCGTGGCACCGGGGAGCTGTTTTTT. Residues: CASSGRETLARGTGELFF.

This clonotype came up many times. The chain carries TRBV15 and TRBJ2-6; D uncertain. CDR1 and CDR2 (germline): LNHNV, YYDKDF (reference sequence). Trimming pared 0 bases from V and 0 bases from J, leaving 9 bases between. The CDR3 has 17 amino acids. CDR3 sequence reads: CATSRDTRSSGANVLTF. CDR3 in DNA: TGTGCCACCAGCAGAGATACCAGGAGCTCTGGGGCCAACGTCCTGACTTTC.

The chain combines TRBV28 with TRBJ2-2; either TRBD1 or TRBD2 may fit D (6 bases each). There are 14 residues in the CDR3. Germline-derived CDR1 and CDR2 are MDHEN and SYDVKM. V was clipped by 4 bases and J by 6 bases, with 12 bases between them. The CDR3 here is CASSWGAGAGELFF. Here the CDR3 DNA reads TGTGCCAGCAGTTGGGGGGCAGGGGCCGGGGAGCTGTTTTTT.

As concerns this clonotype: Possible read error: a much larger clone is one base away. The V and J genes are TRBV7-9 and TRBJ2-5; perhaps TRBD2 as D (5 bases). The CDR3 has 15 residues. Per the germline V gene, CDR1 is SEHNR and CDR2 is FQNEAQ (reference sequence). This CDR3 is CVSSLLVAVIETQYF. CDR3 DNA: TGTGTCAGCAGCTTACTAGTGGCCGTGATAGAGACCCAGTACTTC. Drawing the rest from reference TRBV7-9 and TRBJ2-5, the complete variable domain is DTGVSQNPRHKITKRGQNVTFRCDPISEHNRLYWYRQTLGQGPEFLTYFQNEAQLEKSRLLSDRFSAERPKGSFSTLEIQRTEQGDSAMYLCVSSLLVAVIETQYFGPGTRLLVL.

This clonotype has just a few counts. Written as DNA, the CDR3 is TGTGCCAGCAGCTTAGGAGCAGGCAGTAGGATCACAGATACGCAGTATTTT. Protein product: CASSLGAGSRITDTQYF. The chain is built from TRBV7-8 and TRBJ2-3; D gene uncertain. Germline V CDR1 and CDR2: SGHVS, FQNEAQ. Trimming left V 1 base short and J 2 bases short, with 16 bases between. The CDR3 has 17 amino acids.

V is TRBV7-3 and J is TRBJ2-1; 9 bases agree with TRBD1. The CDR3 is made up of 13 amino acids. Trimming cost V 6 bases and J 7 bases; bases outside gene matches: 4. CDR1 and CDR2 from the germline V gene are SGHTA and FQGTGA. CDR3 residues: CASSRGTGNEQFF. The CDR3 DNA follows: TGTGCCAGCAGTCGCGGGACAGGGAATGAGCAGTTCTTC.

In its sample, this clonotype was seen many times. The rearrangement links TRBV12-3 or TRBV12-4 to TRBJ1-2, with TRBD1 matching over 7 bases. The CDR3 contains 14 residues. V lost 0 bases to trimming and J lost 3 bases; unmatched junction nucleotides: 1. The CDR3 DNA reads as TGTGCCAGCAGTTTAGCGGGGACAGACTATGGCTACACCTTC. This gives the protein CASSLAGTDYGYTF.

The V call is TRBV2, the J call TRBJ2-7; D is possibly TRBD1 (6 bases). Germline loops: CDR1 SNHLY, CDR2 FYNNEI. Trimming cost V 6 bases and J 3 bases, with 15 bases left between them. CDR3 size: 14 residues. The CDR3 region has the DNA TGTGCCAGCAGAGGACCTACAGGGTTCTACGAGCAGTACTTC. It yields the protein CASRGPTGFYEQYF.

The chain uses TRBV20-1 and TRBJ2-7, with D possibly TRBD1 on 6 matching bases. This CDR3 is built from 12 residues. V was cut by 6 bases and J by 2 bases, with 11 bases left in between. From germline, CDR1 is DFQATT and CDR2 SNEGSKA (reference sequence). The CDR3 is CSAEQGPYEQYF. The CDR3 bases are TGCAGTGCCGAACAGGGACCCTACGAGCAGTACTTC.

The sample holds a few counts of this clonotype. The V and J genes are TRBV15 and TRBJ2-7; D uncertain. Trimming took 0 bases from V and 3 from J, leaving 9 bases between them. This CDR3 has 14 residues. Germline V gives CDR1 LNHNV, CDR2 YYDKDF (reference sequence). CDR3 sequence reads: CATSRDSGRYEQYF. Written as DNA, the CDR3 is TGTGCCACCAGCAGAGACAGTGGACGCTACGAGCAGTACTTC.

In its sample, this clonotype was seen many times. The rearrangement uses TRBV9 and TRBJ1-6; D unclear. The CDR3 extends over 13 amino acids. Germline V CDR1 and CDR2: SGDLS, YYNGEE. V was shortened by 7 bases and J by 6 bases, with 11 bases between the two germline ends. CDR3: CASGKALNSPLHF. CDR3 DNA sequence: TGTGCCAGCGGTAAGGCGCTTAATTCACCCCTCCACTTT.

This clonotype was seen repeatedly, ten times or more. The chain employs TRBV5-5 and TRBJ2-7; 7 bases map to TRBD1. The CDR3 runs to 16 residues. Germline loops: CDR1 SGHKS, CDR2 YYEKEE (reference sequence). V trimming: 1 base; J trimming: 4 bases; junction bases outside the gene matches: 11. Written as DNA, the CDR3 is TGTGCCAGCAGCTTGACGATGACAGGGAAAGGGTACGAGCAGTACTTC. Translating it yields CASSLTMTGKGYEQYF. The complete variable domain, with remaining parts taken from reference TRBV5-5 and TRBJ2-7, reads DAGVTQSPTHLIKTRGQQVTLRCSPISGHKSVSWYQQVLGQGPQFIFQYYEKEERGRGNFPDRFSARQFPNYSSELNVNALLLGDSALYLCASSLTMTGKGYEQYFGPGTRLTVT.

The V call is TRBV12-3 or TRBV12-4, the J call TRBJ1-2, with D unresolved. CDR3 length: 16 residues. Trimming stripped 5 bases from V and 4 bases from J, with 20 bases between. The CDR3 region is CASSPSHAGPIYGYTF. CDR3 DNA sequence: TGTGCCAGCAGTCCCAGTCACGCAGGTCCGATCTATGGCTACACCTTC.

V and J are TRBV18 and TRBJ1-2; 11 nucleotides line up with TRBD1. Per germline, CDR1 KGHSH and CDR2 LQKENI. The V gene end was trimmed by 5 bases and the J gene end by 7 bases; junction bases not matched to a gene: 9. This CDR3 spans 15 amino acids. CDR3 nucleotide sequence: TGTGCCAGCTCAGCGGACAGGGGGCTAAGGTTTGGCTACACCTTC. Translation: CASSADRGLRFGYTF.

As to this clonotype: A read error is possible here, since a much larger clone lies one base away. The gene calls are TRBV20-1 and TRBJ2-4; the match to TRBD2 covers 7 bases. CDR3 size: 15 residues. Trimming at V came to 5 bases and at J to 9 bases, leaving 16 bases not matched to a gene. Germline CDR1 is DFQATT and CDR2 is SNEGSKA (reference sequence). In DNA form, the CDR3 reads TGCAGTGCTCCGACTAACGGGGGGAGATGGGGCATTCAGTACTTC. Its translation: CSAPTNGGRWGIQYF.

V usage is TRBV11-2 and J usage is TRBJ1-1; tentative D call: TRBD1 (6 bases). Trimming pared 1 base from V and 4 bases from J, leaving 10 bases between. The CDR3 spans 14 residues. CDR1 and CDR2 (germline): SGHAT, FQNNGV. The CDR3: CASSLARGPTEAFF. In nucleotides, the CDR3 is TGTGCCAGCAGCTTAGCCAGGGGACCCACTGAAGCTTTCTTT.

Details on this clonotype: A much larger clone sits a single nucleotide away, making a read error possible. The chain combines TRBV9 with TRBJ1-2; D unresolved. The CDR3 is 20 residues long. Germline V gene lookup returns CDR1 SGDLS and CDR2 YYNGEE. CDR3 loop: CVSSADWRVQVGRSSYGYTF. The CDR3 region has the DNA TGTGTCAGCAGCGCCGATTGGAGGGTCCAGGTTGGACGGAGCAGCTATGGCTACACCTTC.

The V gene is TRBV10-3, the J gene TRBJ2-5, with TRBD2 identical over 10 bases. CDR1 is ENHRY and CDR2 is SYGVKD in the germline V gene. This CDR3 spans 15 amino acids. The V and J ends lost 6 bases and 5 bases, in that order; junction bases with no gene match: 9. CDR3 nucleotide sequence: TGTGCCATCAGGAATAGCGGGGGGCCGGCCGAGACCCAGTACTTC. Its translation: CAIRNSGGPAETQYF.

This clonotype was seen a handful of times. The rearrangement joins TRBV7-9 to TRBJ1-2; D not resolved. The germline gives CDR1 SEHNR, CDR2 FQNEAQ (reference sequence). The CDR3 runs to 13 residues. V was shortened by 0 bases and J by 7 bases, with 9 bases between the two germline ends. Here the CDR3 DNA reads TGTGCCAGCAGCTTAGCTGCCTTCGGTGGCTACACCTTC. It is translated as CASSLAAFGGYTF.

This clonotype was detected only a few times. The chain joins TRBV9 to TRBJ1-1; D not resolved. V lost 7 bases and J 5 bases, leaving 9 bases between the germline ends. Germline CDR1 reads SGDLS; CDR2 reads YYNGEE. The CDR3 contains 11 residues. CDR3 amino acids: CASLSGTEAFF. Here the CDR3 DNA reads TGTGCCAGCCTATCCGGGACTGAAGCTTTCTTT. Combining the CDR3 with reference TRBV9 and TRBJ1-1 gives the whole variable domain DSGVTQTPKHLITATGQRVTLRCSPRSGDLSVYWYQQSLDQGLQFLIQYYNGEERAKGNILERFSAQQFPDLHSELNLSSLELGDSALYFCASLSGTEAFFGQGTRLTVV.

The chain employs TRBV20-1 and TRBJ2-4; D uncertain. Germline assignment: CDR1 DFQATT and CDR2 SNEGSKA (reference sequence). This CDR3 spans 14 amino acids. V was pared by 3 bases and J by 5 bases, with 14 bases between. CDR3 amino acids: CSASPPTAENIQYF. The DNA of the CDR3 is TGCAGTGCTAGCCCCCCTACGGCCGAAAACATTCAGTACTTC.

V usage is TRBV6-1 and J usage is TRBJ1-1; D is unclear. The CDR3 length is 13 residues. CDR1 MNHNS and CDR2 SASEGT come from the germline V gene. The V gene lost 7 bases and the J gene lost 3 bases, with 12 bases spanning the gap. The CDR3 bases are TGTGCCAGCAAGATAATAGGCGACACTGAAGCTTTCTTT. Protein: CASKIIGDTEAFF.

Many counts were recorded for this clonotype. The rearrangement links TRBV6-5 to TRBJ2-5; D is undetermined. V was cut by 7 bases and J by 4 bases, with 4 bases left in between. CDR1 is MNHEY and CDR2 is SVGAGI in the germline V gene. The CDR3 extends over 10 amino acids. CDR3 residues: CASKGETQYF. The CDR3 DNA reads TGTGCCAGCAAAGGAGAGACCCAGTACTTC.

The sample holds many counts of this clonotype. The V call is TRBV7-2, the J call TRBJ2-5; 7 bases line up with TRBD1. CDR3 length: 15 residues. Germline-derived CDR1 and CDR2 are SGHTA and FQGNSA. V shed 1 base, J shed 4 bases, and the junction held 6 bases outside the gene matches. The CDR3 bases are TGTGCCAGCAGCTTAGTCGGACAGGCGGGAGAGACCCAGTACTTC. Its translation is CASSLVGQAGETQYF.

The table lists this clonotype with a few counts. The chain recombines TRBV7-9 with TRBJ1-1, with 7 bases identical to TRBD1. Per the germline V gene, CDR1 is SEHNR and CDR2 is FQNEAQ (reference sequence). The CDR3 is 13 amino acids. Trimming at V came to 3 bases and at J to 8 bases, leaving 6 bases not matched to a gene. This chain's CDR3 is CASSLGDSREAFF. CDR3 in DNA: TGTGCCAGCAGCTTGGGGGACAGTCGGGAAGCTTTCTTT.

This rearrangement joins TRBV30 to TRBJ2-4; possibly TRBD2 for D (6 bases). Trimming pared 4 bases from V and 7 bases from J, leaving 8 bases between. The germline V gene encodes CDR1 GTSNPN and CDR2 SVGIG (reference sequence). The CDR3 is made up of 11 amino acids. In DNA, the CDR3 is TGTGCCTGGAATCGGGGGAACATTCAGTACTTC. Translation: CAWNRGNIQYF.

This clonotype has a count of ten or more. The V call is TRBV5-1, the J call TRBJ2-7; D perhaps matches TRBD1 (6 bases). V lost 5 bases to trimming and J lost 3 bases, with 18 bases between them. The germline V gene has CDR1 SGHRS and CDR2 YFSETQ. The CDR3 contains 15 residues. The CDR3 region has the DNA TGCGCCAGCAGGTGGACCCTGCGGACAGACTACGAGCAGTACTTC. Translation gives CASRWTLRTDYEQYF. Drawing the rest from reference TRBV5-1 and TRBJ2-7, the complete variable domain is KAGVTQTPRYLIKTRGQQVTLSCSPISGHRSVSWYQQTPGQGLQFLFEYFSETQRNKGNFPGRFSGRQFSNSRSEMNVSTLELGDSALYLCASRWTLRTDYEQYFGPGTRLTVT.

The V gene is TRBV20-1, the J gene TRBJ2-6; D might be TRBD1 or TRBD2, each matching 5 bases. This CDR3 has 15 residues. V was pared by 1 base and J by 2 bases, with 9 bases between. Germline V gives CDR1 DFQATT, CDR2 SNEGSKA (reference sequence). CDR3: CSARGGKAGANVLTF. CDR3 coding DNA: TGCAGTGCTAGAGGGGGGAAAGCTGGGGCCAACGTCCTGACTTTC.

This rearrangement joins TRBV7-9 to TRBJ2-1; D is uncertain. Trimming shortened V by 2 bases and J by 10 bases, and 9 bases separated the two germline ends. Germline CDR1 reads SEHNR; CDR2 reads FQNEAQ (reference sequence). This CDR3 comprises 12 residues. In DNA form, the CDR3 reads TGTGCCAGCAGCTTAATCGTTCCGGAGCAGTTCTTC. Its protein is CASSLIVPEQFF.